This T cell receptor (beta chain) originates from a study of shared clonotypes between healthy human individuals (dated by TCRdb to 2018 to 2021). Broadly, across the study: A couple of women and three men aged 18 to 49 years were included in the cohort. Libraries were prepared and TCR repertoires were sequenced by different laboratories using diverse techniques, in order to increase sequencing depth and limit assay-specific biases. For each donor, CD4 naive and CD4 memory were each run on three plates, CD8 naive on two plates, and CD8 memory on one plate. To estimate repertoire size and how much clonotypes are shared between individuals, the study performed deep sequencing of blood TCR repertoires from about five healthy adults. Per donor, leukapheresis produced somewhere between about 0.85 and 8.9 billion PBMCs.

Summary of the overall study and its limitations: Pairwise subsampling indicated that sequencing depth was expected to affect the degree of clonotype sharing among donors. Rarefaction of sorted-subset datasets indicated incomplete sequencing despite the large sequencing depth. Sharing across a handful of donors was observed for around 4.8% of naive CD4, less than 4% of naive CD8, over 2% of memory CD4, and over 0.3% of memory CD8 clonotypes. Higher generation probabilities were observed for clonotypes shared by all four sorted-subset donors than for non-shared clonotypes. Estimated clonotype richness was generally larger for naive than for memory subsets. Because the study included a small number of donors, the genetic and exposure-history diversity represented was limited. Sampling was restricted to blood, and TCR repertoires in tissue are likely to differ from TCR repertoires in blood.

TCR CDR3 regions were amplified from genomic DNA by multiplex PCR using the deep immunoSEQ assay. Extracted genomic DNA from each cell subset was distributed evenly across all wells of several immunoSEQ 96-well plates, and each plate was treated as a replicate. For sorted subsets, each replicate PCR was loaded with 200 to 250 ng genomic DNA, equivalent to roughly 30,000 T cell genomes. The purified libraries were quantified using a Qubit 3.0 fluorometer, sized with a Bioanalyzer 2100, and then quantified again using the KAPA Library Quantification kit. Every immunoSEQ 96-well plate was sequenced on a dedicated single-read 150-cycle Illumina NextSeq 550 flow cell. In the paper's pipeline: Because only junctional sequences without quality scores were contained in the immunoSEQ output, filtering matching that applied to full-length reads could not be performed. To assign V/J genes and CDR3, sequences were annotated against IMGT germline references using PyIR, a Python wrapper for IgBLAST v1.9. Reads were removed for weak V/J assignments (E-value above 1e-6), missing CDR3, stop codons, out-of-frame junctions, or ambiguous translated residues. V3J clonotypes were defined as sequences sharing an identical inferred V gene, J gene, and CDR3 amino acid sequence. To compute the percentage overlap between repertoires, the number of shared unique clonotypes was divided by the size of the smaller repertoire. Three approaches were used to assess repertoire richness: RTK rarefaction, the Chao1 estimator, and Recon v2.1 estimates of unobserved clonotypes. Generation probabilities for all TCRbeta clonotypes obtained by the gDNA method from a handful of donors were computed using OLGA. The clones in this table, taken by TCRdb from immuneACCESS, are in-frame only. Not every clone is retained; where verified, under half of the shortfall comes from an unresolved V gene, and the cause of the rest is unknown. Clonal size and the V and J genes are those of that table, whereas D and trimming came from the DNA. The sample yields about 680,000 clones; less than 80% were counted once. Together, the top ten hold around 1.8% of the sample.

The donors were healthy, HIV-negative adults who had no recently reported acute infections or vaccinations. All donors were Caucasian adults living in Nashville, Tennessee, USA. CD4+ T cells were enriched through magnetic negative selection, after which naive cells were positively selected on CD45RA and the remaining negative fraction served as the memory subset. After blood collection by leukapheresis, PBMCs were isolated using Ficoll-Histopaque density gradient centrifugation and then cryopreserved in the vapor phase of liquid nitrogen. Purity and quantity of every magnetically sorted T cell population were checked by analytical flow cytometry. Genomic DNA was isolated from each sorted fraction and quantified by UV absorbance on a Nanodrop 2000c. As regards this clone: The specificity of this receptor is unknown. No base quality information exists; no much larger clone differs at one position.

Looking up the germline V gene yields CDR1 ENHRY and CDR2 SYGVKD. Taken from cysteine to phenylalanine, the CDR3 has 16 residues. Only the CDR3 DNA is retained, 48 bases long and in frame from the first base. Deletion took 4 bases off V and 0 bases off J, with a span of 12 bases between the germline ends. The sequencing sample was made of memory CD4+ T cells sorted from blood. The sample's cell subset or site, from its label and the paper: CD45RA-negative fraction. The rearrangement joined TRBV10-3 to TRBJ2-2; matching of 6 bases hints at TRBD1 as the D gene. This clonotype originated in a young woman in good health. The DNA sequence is TGTGCCATCAGTGCGGGGACATCCACGAACACCGGGGAGCTGTTTTTT. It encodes CAISAGTSTNTGELFF.